A selection of T cell receptor beta chains follows, all from one sample in a study of CD8 T cells in Susac syndrome. TCRdb recomputed calls from the immunoSEQ multiplex PCR reads with MiXCR, one row per CDR3 protein. The sample includes some 200,000 distinct CDR3 sequences, more than 90% of them seen just once. Material: CD4+ T cells from PBMCs. Source of these receptors: a human donor with Susac syndrome. Each CDR3 is given with its conserved first and last residue. A D gene is named only where the DNA matches it firmly.

>15|TRBV12-3/TRBV12-4|TRBJ2-1|NA
TGTGCCAGCAGTTCGACAGCCCGCTCCTACAATGAGCAGTTCTTC
CASSSTARSYNEQFF
>12|TRBV5-1|TRBJ2-7|NA
TGCGCCAGCAGCCCCGACCAATACGAGCAGTACTTC
CASSPDQYEQYF
>11|TRBV30|TRBJ1-1|NA
TGTGCCTGGAGTGTAGGGGGGCCAGCTTTCTTT
CAWSVGGPAFF
>14|TRBV14|TRBJ1-5|NA
TGTGCCAGCAGCCAATCGGCGGGAAATCAGCCCCAGCATTTT
CASSQSAGNQPQHF
>14|TRBV5-4|TRBJ2-5|TRBD2
TGTGCCACCACCGGGACTAGCTTGGGGGAGACCCAGTACTTC
CATTGTSLGETQYF
>14|TRBV6-6|TRBJ1-3|NA
TGTGCCAGCAGTCCGGGGGTCTCGGGAAACACCATATATTTT
CASSPGVSGNTIYF
>16|TRBV20-1|TRBJ2-1|TRBD2
TGCAGTGCCTCATTAGGAGCGGGGGTAGGCTACAATGAGCAGTTCTTC
CSASLGAGVGYNEQFF
>14|TRBV28|TRBJ2-7|NA
TGTGCCAGCAGTTTAGGTCGAGGGGGGTACGAGCAGTACTTC
CASSLGRGGYEQYF
>14|TRBV15|TRBJ1-2|NA
TGTGCCACCAGCAGCCCGGGACAAGGGAGGGGCTACACCTTC
CATSSPGQGRGYTF
>15|TRBV27|TRBJ1-6|TRBD1
TGTGCCAGCAGTCAAAAGACAGGGTTTAATTCACCCCTCCACTTT
CASSQKTGFNSPLHF
>17|TRBV5-6|TRBJ1-5|TRBD1
TGTGCCAGCAGCTTGGACAGGGGGTCTAATAGCAATCAGCCCCAGCATTTT
CASSLDRGSNSNQPQHF